The entry below gives a single T cell receptor beta chain sequence along with its context. Its cognate antigen is unknown. Study donors comprised healthy, HIV-negative adults devoid of recent acute infection or vaccination. Every donor was a Caucasian adult from Nashville, Tennessee. The table came from immunoSEQ multiplex PCR; TCRdb's copy has only in-frame clones and leaves some out. The table records fewer than 350,000 clones, more than 75% of them present only once. CDR1 is MNHEY and CDR2 is SVGAGI in the germline V gene. CDR3 length equals 15 residues. Losses at the gene ends were 6 bases for V and 3 bases for J; bases not matched to a gene: 7. These data come from a study of shared clonotypes between healthy human individuals. The study's findings and limits: Rarefaction revealed incomplete sorted-subset sequencing despite large depth. Among the subsets, naive ones generally showed larger estimated richness than memory ones.

The chain recombines TRBV6-5 with TRBJ2-3; TRBD2 matches at 9 bases. Sequencing used memory CD8+ T cells sorted from blood. Noted subset: CD45RO+ cells pooled with CCR7-negative TemRA cells. This TCR was recovered from a man between 18 and 29 years old in good health. This CDR3 reads CASRRSGSGTDTQYF. CDR3 DNA sequence: TGTGCCAGCAGACGTAGCGGGAGTGGGACAGATACGCAGTATTTT.